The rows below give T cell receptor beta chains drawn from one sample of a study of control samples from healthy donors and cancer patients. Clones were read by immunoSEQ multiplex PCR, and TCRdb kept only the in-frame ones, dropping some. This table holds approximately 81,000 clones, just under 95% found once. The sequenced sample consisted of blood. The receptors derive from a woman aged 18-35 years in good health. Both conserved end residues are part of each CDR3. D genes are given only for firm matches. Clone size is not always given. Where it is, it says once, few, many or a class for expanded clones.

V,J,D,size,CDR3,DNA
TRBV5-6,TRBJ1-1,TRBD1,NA,CASSPGGGLTEAFF,TGTGCCAGCAGCCCAGGGGGGGGGCTCACTGAAGCTTTCTTT
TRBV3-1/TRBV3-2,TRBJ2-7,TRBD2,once,CASSPLSGRHYEQYF,TGTGCCAGCAGCCCTCTCAGCGGGAGGCACTACGAGCAGTACTTC
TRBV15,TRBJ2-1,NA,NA,CATSRPAGDNEQFF,TGTGCCACCAGCAGACCCGCAGGGGACAATGAGCAGTTCTTC
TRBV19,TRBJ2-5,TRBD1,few,CASRKGARETQYF,TGTGCCAGTAGAAAGGGGGCGAGGGAGACCCAGTACTTC
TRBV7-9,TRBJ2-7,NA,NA,CASSKVGNPYEQYF,TGTGCCAGCAGCAAGGTCGGGAATCCCTACGAGCAGTACTTC
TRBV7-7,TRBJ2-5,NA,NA,CASSLVPRETQYF,TGTGCCAGCAGCTTAGTTCCGCGGGAGACCCAGTACTTC
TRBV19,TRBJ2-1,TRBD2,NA,CASLPSGSYIDEQFF,TGTGCCAGTTTACCTAGCGGGAGTTATATCGATGAGCAGTTCTTC
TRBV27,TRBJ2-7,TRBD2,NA,CASSDLRTSGSYEQYF,TGTGCCAGCAGTGACCTCCGGACTAGCGGCTCCTACGAGCAGTACTTC
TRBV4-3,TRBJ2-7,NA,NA,CASSPGLVQGYTYEQYF,TGCGCCAGCAGCCCAGGGTTAGTGCAAGGATACACCTACGAGCAGTACTTC
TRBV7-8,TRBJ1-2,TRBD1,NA,CASSQTTGQGYTF,TGTGCCAGCAGCCAAACGACAGGGCAGGGCTACACCTTC
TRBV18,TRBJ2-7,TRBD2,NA,CASSPGTSGYEQYF,TGTGCCAGCTCACCCGGGACTAGCGGATACGAGCAGTACTTC
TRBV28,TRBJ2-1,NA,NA,CASISGAGREQFF,TGTGCCAGCATATCGGGGGCCGGTCGTGAGCAGTTCTTC
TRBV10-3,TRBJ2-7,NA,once,CAISEGRGSAYEQYF,TGTGCCATCAGTGAAGGTCGGGGGTCAGCCTACGAGCAGTACTTC
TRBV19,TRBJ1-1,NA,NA,CASSIDWRVEAFF,TGTGCCAGTAGTATAGATTGGAGGGTTGAAGCTTTCTTT
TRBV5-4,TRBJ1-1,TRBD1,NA,CASSLRGINRGAEQSEAFF,TGTGCCAGCAGCTTGAGAGGAATTAACAGGGGAGCCGAGCAGTCTGAAGCTTTCTTT
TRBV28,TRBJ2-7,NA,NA,CASSLPERNFYEQYF,TGTGCCAGCAGTTTACCGGAGAGGAATTTCTACGAGCAGTACTTC
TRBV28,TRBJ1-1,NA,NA,CASSLVRVNTEAFF,TGTGCCAGCAGTTTAGTCAGAGTGAACACTGAAGCTTTCTTT
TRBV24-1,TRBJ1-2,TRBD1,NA,CATSDRQGWNYGYTF,TGTGCCACCAGTGATCGACAGGGATGGAACTATGGCTACACCTTC
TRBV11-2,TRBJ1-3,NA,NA,CASSLVSGPRGNTIYF,TGTGCCAGCAGCTTAGTATCCGGGCCCCGTGGAAACACCATATATTTT
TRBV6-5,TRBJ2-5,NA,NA,CASSYSEGVTETQYF,TGTGCCAGCAGTTACTCAGAGGGAGTTACAGAGACCCAGTACTTC
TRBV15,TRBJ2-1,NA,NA,CATSRAIDYNEQFF,TGTGCCACCAGCAGGGCCATAGACTACAATGAGCAGTTCTTC
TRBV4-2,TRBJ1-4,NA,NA,CASSHVPTGNLATNEKLFF,TGTGCCAGCAGCCATGTACCCACAGGGAATCTTGCAACTAATGAAAAACTGTTTTTT
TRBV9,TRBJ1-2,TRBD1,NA,CASSARPGTGGLGGYTF,TGTGCCAGCAGCGCCCGGCCCGGGACAGGGGGCTTGGGGGGCTACACCTTC
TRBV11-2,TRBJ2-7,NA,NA,CASSLGGVTSEQYF,TGTGCCAGCAGCTTAGGAGGGGTTACTTCCGAGCAGTACTTC
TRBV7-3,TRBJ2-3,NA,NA,CASSSIGSGDTQYF,TGTGCCAGCAGCTCCATTGGGTCGGGAGATACGCAGTATTTT
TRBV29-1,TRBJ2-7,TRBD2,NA,CSAGGVGEQYF,TGCAGCGCGGGGGGAGTCGGGGAGCAGTACTTC
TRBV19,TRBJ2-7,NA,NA,CASSTTSAPQDRNEQYF,TGTGCCAGTAGTACCACCTCGGCCCCACAAGACAGAAACGAGCAGTACTTC
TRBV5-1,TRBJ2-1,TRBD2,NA,CASSLDPGTSDYEQFF,TGCGCCAGCAGCTTGGACCCCGGGACTAGCGATTATGAGCAGTTCTTC
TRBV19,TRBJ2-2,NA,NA,CASSIDGPAVTNTGELFF,TGTGCCAGTAGTATAGATGGGCCCGCGGTTACGAACACCGGGGAGCTGTTTTTT
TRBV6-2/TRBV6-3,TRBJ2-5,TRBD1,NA,CASSPRQGKQTQYF,TGTGCCAGCAGCCCCAGACAGGGGAAGCAGACCCAGTACTTC
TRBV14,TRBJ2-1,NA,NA,CASSQASRLNEQFF,TGTGCCAGCAGCCAAGCGTCACGTCTCAATGAGCAGTTCTTC
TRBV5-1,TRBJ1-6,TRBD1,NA,CASSRQGLENSPLHF,TGCGCCAGCAGCAGACAGGGTTTGGAGAATTCACCCCTCCACTTT
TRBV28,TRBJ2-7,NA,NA,CASSYPPGRASYEQYF,TGTGCCAGCAGTTACCCTCCTGGGCGGGCCTCCTACGAGCAGTACTTC
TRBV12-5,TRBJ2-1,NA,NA,CASGLVGSNEQFF,TGTGCTAGTGGTTTGGTCGGTTCCAATGAGCAGTTCTTC
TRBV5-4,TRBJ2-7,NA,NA,CASRPGDRSYEQYF,TGTGCCAGCAGACCAGGGGATCGGTCCTACGAGCAGTACTTC
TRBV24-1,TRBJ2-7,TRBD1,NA,CATSDAGTGIYEQYF,TGTGCCACCAGTGATGCCGGGACAGGCATCTACGAGCAGTACTTC
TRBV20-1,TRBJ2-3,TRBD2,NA,CSASTSSGRVVTDTQYF,TGCAGTGCTAGTACTTCCAGCGGGAGGGTTGTCACAGATACGCAGTATTTT
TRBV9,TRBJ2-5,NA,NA,CASSVVGLYQETQYF,TGTGCCAGCAGCGTAGTCGGCCTGTACCAAGAGACCCAGTACTTC
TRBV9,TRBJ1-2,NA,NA,CASSALKHRESNYGYTF,TGTGCCAGCAGCGCACTGAAGCACAGGGAATCAAACTATGGCTACACCTTC
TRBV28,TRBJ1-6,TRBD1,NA,CASSLRTGWISPLHF,TGTGCCAGCAGTCTTAGGACAGGGTGGATTTCACCCCTCCACTTT
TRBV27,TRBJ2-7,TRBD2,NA,CASRKGVAGGPSYEQYF,TGTGCCAGCAGGAAAGGGGTAGCGGGAGGACCTTCCTACGAGCAGTACTTC
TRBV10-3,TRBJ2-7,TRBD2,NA,CAISESTPSAGGAYEQYF,TGTGCCATCAGTGAGTCGACCCCCTCAGCGGGAGGTGCTTACGAGCAGTACTTC
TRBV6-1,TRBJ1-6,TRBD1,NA,CASSEFGQGAPYNSPLHF,TGTGCCAGCAGTGAATTTGGACAGGGGGCCCCGTATAATTCACCCCTCCACTTT
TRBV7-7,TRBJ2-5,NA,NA,CASSLRIGGETQYF,TGTGCTAGCAGCTTAAGGATAGGCGGTGAGACCCAGTACTTC
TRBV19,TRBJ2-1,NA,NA,CASSTGTTSEQFF,TGTGCCAGTAGTACCGGGACGACCAGTGAGCAGTTCTTC
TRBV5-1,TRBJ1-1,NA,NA,CASTGEGSNTEAFF,TGCGCCAGCACGGGGGAGGGATCTAACACTGAAGCTTTCTTT
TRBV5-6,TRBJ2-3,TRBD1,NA,CASSFTRGLSTDTQYF,TGTGCCAGCAGCTTTACCAGGGGGTTAAGCACAGATACGCAGTATTTT
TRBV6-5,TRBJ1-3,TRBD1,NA,CASRGTGGSGNTIYF,TGTGCCAGCAGGGGGACAGGGGGCTCTGGAAACACCATATATTTT
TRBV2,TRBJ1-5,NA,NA,CASSHDGNQPQHF,TGTGCCAGCAGCCACGACGGAAATCAGCCCCAGCATTTT
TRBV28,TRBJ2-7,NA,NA,CASGKLGQNYEQYF,TGTGCCAGCGGCAAGCTAGGACAGAACTACGAGCAGTACTTC
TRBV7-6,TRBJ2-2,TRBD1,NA,CASSPGQGVTGELFF,TGTGCCAGCAGCCCGGGACAGGGCGTCACCGGGGAGCTGTTTTTT
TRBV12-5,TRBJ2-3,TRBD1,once,CASGLAGQVTDTQYF,TGTGCTAGTGGTTTGGCGGGACAGGTCACAGATACGCAGTATTTT
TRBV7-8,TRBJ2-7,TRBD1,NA,CASSQSLTGTVTYEQYF,TGTGCCAGCAGCCAAAGCCTCACCGGGACAGTCACCTACGAGCAGTACTTC
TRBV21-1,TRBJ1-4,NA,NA,CASSRKGRPRRNEKLFF,TGTGCCAGCAGCCGAAAGGGCAGGCCCCGCAGGAATGAAAAACTGTTTTTT
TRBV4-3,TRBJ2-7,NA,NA,CASSQDPGIGYEQYF,TGCGCCAGCAGCCAAGATCCAGGTATTGGCTACGAGCAGTACTTC
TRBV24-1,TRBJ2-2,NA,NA,CATSDLIPGELFF,TGTGCCACCAGTGATTTAATTCCCGGGGAGCTGTTTTTT
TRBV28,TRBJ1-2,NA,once,CASGYYGYTF,TGTGCCAGCGGTTACTATGGCTACACCTTC